Following are 18 T cell receptor beta chains from one sample sequenced in a study of cytomegalovirus exposure and HLA in healthy donors. PCR was performed using 60 Vbeta and 13 Jbeta primers. Produced via immunoSEQ multiplex PCR; TCRdb's table is partial and in-frame only. The sample includes 55,000 to 65,000 clones, over 75% of them seen just once. Material: PBMCs. The receptors were sampled from a female donor in good health and CMV-seronegative.

V usage is TRBV2 and J usage is TRBJ2-7; no clear D. CDR3 length: 12 residues. The V gene lost 8 bases and the J gene lost 5 bases, with 13 bases spanning the gap. Germline-derived CDR1 and CDR2 are SNHLY and FYNNEI. CDR3 sequence (DNA): TGTGCCAGCGGTGTGAAGGCGGACGAGCAGTACTTC. Its translation: CASGVKADEQYF.

The chain employs TRBV4-2 and TRBJ2-2; 9 bases match TRBD1. J gave up 0 bases and V 0 bases, and 5 bases lay outside the gene matches. The CDR3 consists of 18 residues. Germline V gene lookup returns CDR1 LGHNA and CDR2 YNFKEQ. CDR3 sequence: CASSQELGDRANTGELFF. CDR3 DNA: TGTGCCAGCAGCCAAGAATTAGGGGACAGGGCGAACACCGGGGAGCTGTTTTTT.

J is TRBJ2-1 and V is TRBV7-9, with 8 bases that match TRBD1. CDR3 size: 13 residues. Per germline, CDR1 SEHNR and CDR2 FQNEAQ (reference sequence). With V trimmed by 5 bases and J by 7 bases, 4 bases remained unmatched. The CDR3 DNA sequence: TGTGCCAGCAGCCCCGACAGGGGTAATGAGCAGTTCTTC. Translation: CASSPDRGNEQFF.

This chain connects TRBV18 to TRBJ2-1; 8 positions agree with TRBD1. Germline CDR1 reads KGHSH; CDR2 reads LQKENI. After removal of 3 bases from V and 3 bases from J, the junction contained 7 bases not matched to a gene. There are 16 residues in the CDR3. The CDR3 nucleotides are TGTGCCAGCTCACCGCGGGCAGGGGGCATCTACAATGAGCAGTTCTTC. Its protein is CASSPRAGGIYNEQFF.

The chain's CDR3 is CASSSKRTSGETDTQYF. The CDR3 DNA follows: TGCGCCAGCAGCTCGAAGAGGACTAGCGGGGAAACAGATACGCAGTATTTT. This chain connects TRBV5-1 to TRBJ2-3; TRBD2 aligns across 12 bases. The CDR3 runs to 17 residues. Germline V CDR1 and CDR2: SGHRS, YFSETQ. The V gene end was trimmed by 3 bases and the J gene end by 3 bases; junction bases not matched to a gene: 8.

The CDR3 DNA follows: TGTGCCAGCAGTTACACGACAGGGGGCGAGCAGTACTTC. Its translation is CASSYTTGGEQYF. The chain has TRBV6-5 and TRBJ2-7, with TRBD1 matching 9 bases. CDR1 and CDR2 (germline): MNHEY, SVGAGI. This CDR3 has 13 residues. Trimming removed 2 bases from V and 6 bases from J; junction bases left unmatched: 2.

The chain is built from TRBV9 and TRBJ1-1; D ambiguous. The CDR3 spans 16 residues. Per the germline V gene, CDR1 is SGDLS and CDR2 is YYNGEE. Trimming took 0 bases from V and 0 from J, leaving 12 bases between them. The CDR3 nucleotides are TGTGCCAGCAGCGTAGTTTTCTGCCAGTTGAACACTGAAGCTTTCTTT. Amino acid sequence: CASSVVFCQLNTEAFF.

V and J are TRBV4-3 and TRBJ2-5, with a weak D call TRBD1 (5 bases). The CDR3 runs 15 residues. The V end lost 0 bases, the J end lost 5 bases, and 13 bases lay between the germline ends. Germline assignment: CDR1 LGHNA and CDR2 YSLEER. CDR3 DNA sequence: TGCGCCAGCAGCCAAGATAGAAGGGCAGGGGAGACCCAGTACTTC. Translation gives CASSQDRRAGETQYF.

The genes are TRBV7-9 and TRBJ1-1, with TRBD1 as a possible D gene (5 bases). The CDR3 totals 15 residues. The V gene lost 3 bases and the J gene lost 0 bases, with 11 bases spanning the gap. Germline V gene lookup returns CDR1 SEHNR and CDR2 FQNEAQ (reference sequence). CDR3 sequence reads: CASSFTGRMNTEAFF. Written as DNA, the CDR3 is TGTGCCAGCAGCTTTACAGGCCGTATGAACACTGAAGCTTTCTTT.

CDR3 DNA sequence: TGCGCCAGCAGCCAGGACTTGGGGACAGGGCCCTACGAGCAGTACTTC. It codes for CASSQDLGTGPYEQYF. The chain combines TRBV4-1 with TRBJ2-7; TRBD1 matches 9 bases. The V gene end was trimmed by 3 bases and the J gene end by 2 bases; junction bases not matched to a gene: 8. Germline V gives CDR1 MGHRA, CDR2 YSYEKL. The CDR3 has 16 amino acids.

V usage is TRBV7-6 and J usage is TRBJ2-5, with 14 bases that match TRBD2. Near its end, the DNA agrees better with TRBJ2-7, so the J call may be wrong. Germline V CDR1 and CDR2: SGHVS, FNYEAQ. The CDR3 is made up of 17 amino acids. CDR3 coding DNA: TGTGCCAGCAGCTTAGCCTCGACTAGCGGGGGGGCGGGCGAGCAGTACTTC. As protein: CASSLASTSGGAGEQYF.

In this sample, this clone turned up once. The rearrangement joins TRBV7-9 to TRBJ1-2; possible D gene TRBD1, 6 bases. The CDR3 runs to 11 residues. Trimming took off 5 bases at V and 8 bases at J, with 9 bases between the two ends. Germline V gives CDR1 SEHNR, CDR2 FQNEAQ (reference sequence). The CDR3 DNA reads TGTGCCAGCAGCCCACAGGGAGGCTACACCTTC. Translated, it gives CASSPQGGYTF.

The chain couples TRBV6-5 to TRBJ2-2; 7 nucleotides agree with TRBD1. CDR1 and CDR2 (germline): MNHEY, SVGAGI. The ends lost 7 bases at V and 0 bases at J; junction bases unmatched: 5. The CDR3 spans 15 residues. The chain's CDR3 is CASTRDRSNTGELFF. The CDR3 bases are TGTGCCAGCACTCGGGACAGATCGAACACCGGGGAGCTGTTTTTT.

The chain links TRBV6-9 to TRBJ1-6; perhaps TRBD1 as D (5 bases). The CDR3 is 20 residues long. V shed 2 bases and J shed 3 bases, with 23 bases lying between them. The V gene's germline CDR1 is MNHGY and CDR2 SVAAGI. The CDR3 region is CASSYKGLTCRIRYNSPLHF. Here the CDR3 DNA reads TGTGCCAGCAGTTATAAGGGGTTGACGTGCAGAATCCGCTATAATTCACCCCTCCACTTT.

This clone was detected only once. This sequence joins TRBV2 and TRBJ2-7; 7 bases agree with TRBD1. Germline V lookup: CDR1 SNHLY, CDR2 FYNNEI. Trimming at V came to 6 bases and at J to 7 bases, leaving 12 bases not matched to a gene. The CDR3 length is 14 residues. The CDR3 region has the DNA TGTGCCAGCAGGGATAACCGACAGGGCGGAGAGCAGTACTTC. Its protein is CASRDNRQGGEQYF.

The table lists this clone with a count of one. Other DNA sequences in the same sample also yield this CDR3. The genes are TRBV30 and TRBJ2-3; TRBD1 might be the D (5 bases). From germline, CDR1 is GTSNPN and CDR2 SVGIG (reference sequence). This CDR3 region has 13 residues. V lost 0 bases and J lost 4, with 8 bases in between. The CDR3 spells CAWSVRRADTQYF. In DNA, the CDR3 is TGTGCCTGGAGTGTACGCAGGGCAGATACGCAGTATTTT.

This clone was detected once. The chain has TRBV13 and TRBJ1-2; 10 nucleotides agree with TRBD1. CDR3 length equals 17 residues. Germline V CDR1 and CDR2: PRHDT, FYEKMQ (reference sequence). Losses at the gene ends were 2 bases for V and 8 bases for J; bases not matched to a gene: 14. The CDR3 DNA sequence: TGTGCCAGCAGCTTACCGGGACAGGGGAACCTCCAGGAGGGCTACACCTTC. Its translation is CASSLPGQGNLQEGYTF.

The rearrangement links TRBV5-4 to TRBJ2-5, with 9 bases fitting TRBD2. Germline CDR1 is SGHNT and CDR2 is YYREEE (reference sequence). V gave up 1 base and J gave up 2 bases; unmatched junction bases: 12. CDR3 size: 18 residues. The CDR3 is CASSLRSSGNRGQETQYF. The DNA of the CDR3 is TGTGCCAGCAGCTTGAGGTCTAGCGGGAACAGGGGTCAAGAGACCCAGTACTTC.